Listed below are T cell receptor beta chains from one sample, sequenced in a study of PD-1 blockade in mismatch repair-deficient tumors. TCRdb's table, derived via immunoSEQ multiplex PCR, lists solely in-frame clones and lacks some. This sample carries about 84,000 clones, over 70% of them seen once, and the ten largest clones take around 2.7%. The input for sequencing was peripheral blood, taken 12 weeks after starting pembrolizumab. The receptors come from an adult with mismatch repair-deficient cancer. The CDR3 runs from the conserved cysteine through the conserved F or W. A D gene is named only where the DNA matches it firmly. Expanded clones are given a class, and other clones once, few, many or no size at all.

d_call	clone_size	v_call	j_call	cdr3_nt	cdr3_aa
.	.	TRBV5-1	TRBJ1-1	TGCGCCAGCAGCTTGACCGTGAACACTGAAGCTTTCTTT	CASSLTVNTEAFF
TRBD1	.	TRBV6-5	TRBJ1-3	TGTGCCAGCAGCGATGGACAGGTTAAGGGAAACACCATATATTTT	CASSDGQVKGNTIYF
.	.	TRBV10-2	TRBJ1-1	TGCGCCAGCTCAGCCGGGGGGAGGACTGAAGCTTTCTTT	CASSAGGRTEAFF
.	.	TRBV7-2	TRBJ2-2	TGTGCCAGCGCCGGACGGGGCGCAGGCGGGGAGCTGTTTTTT	CASAGRGAGGELFF
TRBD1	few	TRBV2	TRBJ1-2	TGTGCCAGCAGGACAGGGGGCTATGGCTACACCTTC	CASRTGGYGYTF
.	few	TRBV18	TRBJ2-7	TGTGCCAGCTCACCGGTCGTAAGCTCCTACGAGCAGTACTTC	CASSPVVSSYEQYF
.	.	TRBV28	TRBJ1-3	TGTGCCAGCAGTTTACCGGGTCTTGAATACGTGAACACCATATATTTT	CASSLPGLEYVNTIYF
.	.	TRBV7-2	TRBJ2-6	TGTGCCAGCAGCTTAGACTCTGGGGCCAACGTCCTGACTTTC	CASSLDSGANVLTF
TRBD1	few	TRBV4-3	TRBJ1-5	TGCGCCAGCAGCCGTGGACAGGGGCCGTCGGACAGGCAGCCCCAGCATTTT	CASSRGQGPSDRQPQHF
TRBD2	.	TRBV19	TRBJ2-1	TGTGCCAGTAAACAGCGGGGCAATGAGCAGTTCTTC	CASKQRGNEQFF
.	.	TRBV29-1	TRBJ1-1	TGCAGCGTTGACCACTCACTCACTGAAGCTTTCTTT	CSVDHSLTEAFF
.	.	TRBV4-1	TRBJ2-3	TGCGCCAGCAGCCAAGAAGCCCTGGGCACAGATACGCAGTATTTT	CASSQEALGTDTQYF
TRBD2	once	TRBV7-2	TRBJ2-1	TGTGCCAGCGCGCGGCGGGAGGGGTGGAGTGAGCAGTTCTTC	CASARREGWSEQFF
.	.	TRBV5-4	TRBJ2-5	TGTGCCAGCAGCTTGGGGCGAGGACAAGAGACCCAGTACTTC	CASSLGRGQETQYF
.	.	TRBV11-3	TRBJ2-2	TGTGCCAGCAGCTCCCCCCTGAGGAAAACCTTGAACACCGGGGAGCTGTTTTTT	CASSSPLRKTLNTGELFF
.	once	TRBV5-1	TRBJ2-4	TGCGCCAGCAGCCTTACAAGTGGAGGAAACATTCAGTACTTC	CASSLTSGGNIQYF
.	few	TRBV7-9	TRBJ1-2	TGTGCCAGCAGCTTAGTAAGCCAGGGTGGCTACACCTTC	CASSLVSQGGYTF
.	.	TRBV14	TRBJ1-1	TGTGCCAGCAGCCAACAGGGTGTACAAGCTTTCTTT	CASSQQGVQAFF
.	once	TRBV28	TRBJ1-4	TGTGCCAGCAGTTTATTTATAAATGAAAAACTGTTTTTT	CASSLFINEKLFF
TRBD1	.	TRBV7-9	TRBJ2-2	TGTGCCAGCAGCACAGGGGGCAGGGGTACCGGGGAGCTGTTTTTT	CASSTGGRGTGELFF
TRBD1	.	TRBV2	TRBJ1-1	TGTGCCAGCAGTGTGACAGGGGACGCCCCTGGGGCTTTCTTT	CASSVTGDAPGAFF
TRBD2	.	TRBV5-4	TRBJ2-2	TGTGCCAGCAGCTCGGGGACTAGCGGGGTAACCGGGGAGCTGTTTTTT	CASSSGTSGVTGELFF
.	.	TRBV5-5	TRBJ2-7	TGTGCCAGCAGCTTGGATCCGGTTAGCGCCTACGAGCAGTACTTC	CASSLDPVSAYEQYF
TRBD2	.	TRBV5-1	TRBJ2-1	TGCGCCAGCAGCTTGACTAGCGGGAGTTACAATGAGCAGTTCTTC	CASSLTSGSYNEQFF
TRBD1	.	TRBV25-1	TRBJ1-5	TGTGCCAGCAGTGAAGACCGGGACAGGGGGGATCAGCCCCAGCATTTT	CASSEDRDRGDQPQHF
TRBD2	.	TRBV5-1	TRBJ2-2	TGCGCCAGCAGCTTGGTACTAGCGGGATCTTTCGGGGAGCTGTTTTTT	CASSLVLAGSFGELFF
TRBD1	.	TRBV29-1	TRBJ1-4	TGCAGCGCCAAGAAAGCCCGGACAGGGACAACTAATGAAAAACTGTTTTTT	CSAKKARTGTTNEKLFF
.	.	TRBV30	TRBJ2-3	TGTGCCTGGAGTGTTGGGAGGAAGGATACGCAGTATTTT	CAWSVGRKDTQYF
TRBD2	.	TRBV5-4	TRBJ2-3	TGTGCCAGCAGCTTGGTAGCGGGGAGTATAACAGATACGCAGTATTTT	CASSLVAGSITDTQYF
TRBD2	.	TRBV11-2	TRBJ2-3	TGTGCCAGCAGCCCACTAGCGGGAGGAACAGATACGCAGTATTTT	CASSPLAGGTDTQYF
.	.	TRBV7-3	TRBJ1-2	TGTGCCAGCAGCTTTAGGGAAGGGGGAGGCTACACCTTC	CASSFREGGGYTF
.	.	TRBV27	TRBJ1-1	TGTGCCAGCAGTTTATCGTTAGAGAACACTGAAGCTTTCTTT	CASSLSLENTEAFF
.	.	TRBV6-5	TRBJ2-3	TGTGCCAGCAGTTATGGCCGGTCGGGAGATACGCAGTATTTT	CASSYGRSGDTQYF
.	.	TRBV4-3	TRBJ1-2	TGCGCCAGCAGCCAAGATTCCGGAAGCTATGGCTACACCTTC	CASSQDSGSYGYTF
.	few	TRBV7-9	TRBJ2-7	TGTGCCAGCAGCTTAGCAGGGTTATACGAGCAGTACTTC	CASSLAGLYEQYF
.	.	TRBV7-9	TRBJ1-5	TGTGCCAGCAGCTTAGGTGGGGATCAGCCCCAGCATTTT	CASSLGGDQPQHF
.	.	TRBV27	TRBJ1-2	TGTGCCAGCAGTTTAAAGGTCCACTCTTATGGCTACACCTTC	CASSLKVHSYGYTF
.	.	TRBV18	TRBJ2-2	TGTGCCAGCTCACCCCTCGGGGGACAGTCTAACACCGGGGAGCTGTTTTTT	CASSPLGGQSNTGELFF
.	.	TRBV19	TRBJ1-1	TGTGCCAGCCAGGTTCAGGGAGGAACTGAAGCTTTCTTT	CASQVQGGTEAFF
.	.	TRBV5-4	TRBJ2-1	TGTGCCAGCAGCCCCGAGGGCCACCGGGGTGAGCAGTTCTTC	CASSPEGHRGEQFF
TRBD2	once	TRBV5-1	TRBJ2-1	TGCGCCAGCAGCTGGGGGACTAGCGGACCTCGTGGCATCAATGAGCAGTTCTTC	CASSWGTSGPRGINEQFF
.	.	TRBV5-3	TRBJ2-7	TGTGCCAGCAGCTTGGATGGCGTCGACTCCTACGAGCAGTACTTC	CASSLDGVDSYEQYF
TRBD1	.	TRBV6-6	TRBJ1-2	TGTGCCAGCAGTCGGGACAGGGCTGGCTACACCTTC	CASSRDRAGYTF
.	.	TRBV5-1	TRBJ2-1	TGCGCCAGCAGCTTGGGCGGCAGGAGCTCCTACAATGAGCAGTTCTTC	CASSLGGRSSYNEQFF
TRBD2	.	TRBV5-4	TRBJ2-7	TGTGCCAGCAGCTTGTGGGGGACTAGCGGACCGAAGTACTTC	CASSLWGTSGPKYF
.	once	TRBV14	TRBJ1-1	TGTGCCAGCAGCCAAGATTCGGCGGCGAACACTGAAGCTTTCTTT	CASSQDSAANTEAFF
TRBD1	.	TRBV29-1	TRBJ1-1	TGCAGCGTTGGCCAGGGAACAGGGGCGAACACTGAAGCTTTCTTT	CSVGQGTGANTEAFF
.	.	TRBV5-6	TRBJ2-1	TGTGCCAGCAGCTTGGGGGCGCCTAATGAGCAGTTCTTC	CASSLGAPNEQFF
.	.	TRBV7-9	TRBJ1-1	TGTGCCAGCAGCTTATCCGGGGTGAACACTGAAGCTTTCTTT	CASSLSGVNTEAFF
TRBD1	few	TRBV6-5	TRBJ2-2	TGTGCCAGCAGCTTGACAGGGGACACCGGGGAGCTGTTTTTT	CASSLTGDTGELFF
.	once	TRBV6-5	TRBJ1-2	TGTGCCAGCAGTTACTCACCGATGTTGCACTATGGCTACACCTTC	CASSYSPMLHYGYTF
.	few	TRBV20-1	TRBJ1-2	TGCAGTGCTAGGGACTATGGCTACACCTTC	CSARDYGYTF
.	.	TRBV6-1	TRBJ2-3	TGTGCCAGCAGTGTAACTAGCCGGGGCACAGATACGCAGTATTTT	CASSVTSRGTDTQYF
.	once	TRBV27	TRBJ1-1	TGTGCCAGCAAAGGGAATGGGGACACTGAAGCTTTCTTT	CASKGNGDTEAFF
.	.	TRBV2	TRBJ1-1	TGTGCCAGCAGTGAAACCACAGGGAGAGCTTTCTTT	CASSETTGRAFF
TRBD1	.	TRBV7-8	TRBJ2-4	TGTGCCAGCAGCTTAGGACAGGGGATCGGACGCAAAAACATTCAGTACTTC	CASSLGQGIGRKNIQYF